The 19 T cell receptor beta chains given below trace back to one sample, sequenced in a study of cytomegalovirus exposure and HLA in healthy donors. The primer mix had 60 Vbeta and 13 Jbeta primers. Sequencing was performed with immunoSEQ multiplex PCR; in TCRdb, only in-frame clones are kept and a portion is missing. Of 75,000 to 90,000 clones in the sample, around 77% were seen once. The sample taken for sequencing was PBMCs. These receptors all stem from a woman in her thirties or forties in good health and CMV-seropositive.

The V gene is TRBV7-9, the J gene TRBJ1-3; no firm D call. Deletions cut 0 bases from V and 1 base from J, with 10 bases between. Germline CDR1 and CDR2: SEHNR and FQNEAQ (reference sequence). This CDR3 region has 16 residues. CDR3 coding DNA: TGTGCCAGCAGCTTAGCACAGCCTGGGTCTGGAAACACCATATATTTT. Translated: CASSLAQPGSGNTIYF. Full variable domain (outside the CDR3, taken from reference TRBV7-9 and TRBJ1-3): DTGVSQNPRHKITKRGQNVTFRCDPISEHNRLYWYRQTLGQGPEFLTYFQNEAQLEKSRLLSDRFSAERPKGSFSTLEIQRTEQGDSAMYLCASSLAQPGSGNTIYFGEGSWLTVV.

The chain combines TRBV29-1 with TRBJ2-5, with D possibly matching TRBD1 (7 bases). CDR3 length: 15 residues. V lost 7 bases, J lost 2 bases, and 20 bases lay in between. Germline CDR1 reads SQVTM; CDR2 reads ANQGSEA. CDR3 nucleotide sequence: TGCAGCGCTACCGCGGGACAGCCTCCTCAAGAGACCCAGTACTTC. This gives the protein CSATAGQPPQETQYF.

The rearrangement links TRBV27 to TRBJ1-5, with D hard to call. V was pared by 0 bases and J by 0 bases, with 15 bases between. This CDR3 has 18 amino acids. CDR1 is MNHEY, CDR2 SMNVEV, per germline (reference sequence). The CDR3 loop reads CASSLSTPTSYSNQPQHF. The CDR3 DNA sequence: TGTGCCAGCAGTTTATCGACACCTACCTCGTATAGCAATCAGCCCCAGCATTTT.

The CDR3 here is CASSILQGAVGQPQHF. CDR3 nucleotide sequence: TGTGCCAGTAGTATCCTACAGGGGGCTGTTGGGCAGCCCCAGCATTTT. This rearrangement joins TRBV19 to TRBJ1-5; TRBD1 matches 9 bases. The trim removed 3 bases at V and 7 bases at J, leaving 10 bases unmatched. Germline loops: CDR1 LNHDA, CDR2 SQIVND (reference sequence). The CDR3 is made up of 16 amino acids.

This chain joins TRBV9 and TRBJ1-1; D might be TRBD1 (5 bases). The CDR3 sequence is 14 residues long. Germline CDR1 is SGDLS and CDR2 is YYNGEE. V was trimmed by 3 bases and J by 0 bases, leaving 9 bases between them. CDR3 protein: CASSEGLLNTEAFF. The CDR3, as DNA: TGTGCCAGCAGCGAGGGACTCTTGAACACTGAAGCTTTCTTT.

This chain's CDR3 is CASSLRARTERSSYNSPLHF. The CDR3 DNA reads as TGCGCCAGCAGCTTGCGGGCTAGGACAGAAAGAAGCTCCTATAATTCACCCCTCCACTTT. J is TRBJ1-6 and V is TRBV5-1, with D possibly TRBD1 on 6 matching bases. The CDR3 is 20 residues long. CDR1 is SGHRS and CDR2 is YFSETQ in the germline V gene. V lost 1 base to trimming and J lost 0 bases, with 20 bases between them. The full variable domain, with the rest looked up from reference TRBV5-1 and TRBJ1-6, is KAGVTQTPRYLIKTRGQQVTLSCSPISGHRSVSWYQQTPGQGLQFLFEYFSETQRNKGNFPGRFSGRQFSNSRSEMNVSTLELGDSALYLCASSLRARTERSSYNSPLHFGNGTRLTVT.

CDR3 sequence (DNA): TGTGCCAGCAGTGAATCCGGAGGCGGGAGAAGGAACTACAATGAGCAGTTCTTC. It encodes CASSESGGGRRNYNEQFF. The gene calls are TRBV2 and TRBJ2-1, with 7 bases matching TRBD2. Germline CDR1 SNHLY, CDR2 FYNNEI. The CDR3 extends over 18 amino acids. V lost 2 bases, J lost 3 bases, and 13 bases stayed unmatched.

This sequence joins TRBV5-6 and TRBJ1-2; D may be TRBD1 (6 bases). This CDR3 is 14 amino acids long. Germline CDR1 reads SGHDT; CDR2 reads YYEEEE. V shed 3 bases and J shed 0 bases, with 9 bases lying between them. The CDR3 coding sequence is TGTGCCAGCAGCTCCACAGGGACTAACTATGGCTACACCTTC. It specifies CASSSTGTNYGYTF.

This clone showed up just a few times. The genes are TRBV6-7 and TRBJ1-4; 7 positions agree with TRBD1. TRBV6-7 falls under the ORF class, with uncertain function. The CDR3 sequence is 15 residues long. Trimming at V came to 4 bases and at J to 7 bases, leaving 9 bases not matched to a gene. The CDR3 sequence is CASSFVDRVGEKLFF. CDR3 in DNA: TGTGCCAGCAGTTTCGTAGACAGGGTTGGTGAAAAACTGTTTTTT.

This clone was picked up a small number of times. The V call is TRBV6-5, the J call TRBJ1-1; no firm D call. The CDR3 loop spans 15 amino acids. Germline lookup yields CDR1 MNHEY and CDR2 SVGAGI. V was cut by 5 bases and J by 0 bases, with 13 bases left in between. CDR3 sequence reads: CASSKTEYMNTEAFF. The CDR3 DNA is TGTGCCAGCAGTAAAACAGAATACATGAACACTGAAGCTTTCTTT.

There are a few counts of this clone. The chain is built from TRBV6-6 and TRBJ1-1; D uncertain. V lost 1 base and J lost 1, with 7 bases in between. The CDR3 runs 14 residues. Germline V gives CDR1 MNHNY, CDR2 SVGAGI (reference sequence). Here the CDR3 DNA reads TGTGCCAGCAGTTACTTAGAGAAGAACACTGAAGCTTTCTTT. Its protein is CASSYLEKNTEAFF.

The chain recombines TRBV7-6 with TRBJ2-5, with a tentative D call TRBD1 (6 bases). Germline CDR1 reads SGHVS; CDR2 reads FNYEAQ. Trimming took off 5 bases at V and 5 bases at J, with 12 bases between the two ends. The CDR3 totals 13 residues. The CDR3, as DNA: TGTGCCAGCAGCAAAGACAGGCGGGAGACCCAGTACTTC. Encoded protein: CASSKDRRETQYF.

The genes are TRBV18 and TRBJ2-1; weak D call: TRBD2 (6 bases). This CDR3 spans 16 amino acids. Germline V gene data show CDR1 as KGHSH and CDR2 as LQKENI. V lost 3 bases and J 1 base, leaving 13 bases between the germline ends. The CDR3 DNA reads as TGTGCCAGCTCACCTGGTGGCGGGACTTCCTACAATGAGCAGTTCTTC. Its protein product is CASSPGGGTSYNEQFF.

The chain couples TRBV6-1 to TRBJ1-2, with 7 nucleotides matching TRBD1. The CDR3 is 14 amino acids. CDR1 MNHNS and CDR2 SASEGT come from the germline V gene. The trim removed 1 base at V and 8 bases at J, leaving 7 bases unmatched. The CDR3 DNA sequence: TGTGCCAGCAGTGAAGTGAGACAGGGCAACGGCTACACCTTC. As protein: CASSEVRQGNGYTF.

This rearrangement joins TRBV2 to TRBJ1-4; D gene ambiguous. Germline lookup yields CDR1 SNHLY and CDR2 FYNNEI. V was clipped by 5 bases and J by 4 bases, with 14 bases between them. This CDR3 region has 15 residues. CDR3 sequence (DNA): TGTGCCAGCAGTCAAAGTCGGGGAGGTAATGAAAAACTGTTTTTT. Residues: CASSQSRGGNEKLFF.

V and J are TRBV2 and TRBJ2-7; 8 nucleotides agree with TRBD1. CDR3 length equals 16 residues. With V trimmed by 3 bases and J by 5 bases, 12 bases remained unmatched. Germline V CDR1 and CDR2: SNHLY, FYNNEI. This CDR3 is CASSDFPTGEANEQYF. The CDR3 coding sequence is TGTGCCAGCAGTGACTTCCCGACAGGGGAAGCGAACGAGCAGTACTTC.

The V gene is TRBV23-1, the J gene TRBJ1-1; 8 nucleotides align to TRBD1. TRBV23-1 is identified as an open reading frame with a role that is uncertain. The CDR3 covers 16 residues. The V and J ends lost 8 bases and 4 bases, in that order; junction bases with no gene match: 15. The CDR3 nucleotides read TGCGCCAGCGGGGGACAGGCGCTATCCTGCGTCACTGAAGCTTTCTTT. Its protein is CASGGQALSCVTEAFF.

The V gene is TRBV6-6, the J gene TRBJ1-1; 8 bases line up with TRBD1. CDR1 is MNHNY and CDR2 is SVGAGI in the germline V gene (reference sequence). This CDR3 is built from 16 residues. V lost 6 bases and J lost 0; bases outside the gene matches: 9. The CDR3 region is CASSHGDRSMNTEAFF. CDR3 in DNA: TGTGCCAGCAGCCACGGGGACAGGTCCATGAACACTGAAGCTTTCTTT.

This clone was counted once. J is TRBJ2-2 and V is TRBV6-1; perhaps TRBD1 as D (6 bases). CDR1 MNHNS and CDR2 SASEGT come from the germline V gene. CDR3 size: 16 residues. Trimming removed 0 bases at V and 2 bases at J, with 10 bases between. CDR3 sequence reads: CASSEAGDKNTGELFF. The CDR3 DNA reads TGTGCCAGCAGTGAAGCAGGGGACAAAAACACCGGGGAGCTGTTTTTT.